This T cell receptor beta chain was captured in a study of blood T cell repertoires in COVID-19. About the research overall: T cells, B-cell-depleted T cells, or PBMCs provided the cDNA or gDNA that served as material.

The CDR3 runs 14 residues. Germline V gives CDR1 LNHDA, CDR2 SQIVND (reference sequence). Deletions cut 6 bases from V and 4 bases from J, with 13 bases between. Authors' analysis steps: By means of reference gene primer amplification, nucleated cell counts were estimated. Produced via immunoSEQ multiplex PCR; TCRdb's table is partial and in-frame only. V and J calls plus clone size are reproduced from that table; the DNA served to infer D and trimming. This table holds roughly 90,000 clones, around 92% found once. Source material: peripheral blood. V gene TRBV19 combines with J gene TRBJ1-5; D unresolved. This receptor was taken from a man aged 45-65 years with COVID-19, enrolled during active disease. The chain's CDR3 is CASSMVAWNQPQHF. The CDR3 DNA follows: TGTGCCAGTAGCATGGTCGCGTGGAATCAGCCCCAGCATTTT.